The 20 T cell receptor beta chains listed next were all sequenced from one sample in a study of blood T cell repertoires in COVID-19. Method: immunoSEQ multiplex PCR; TCRdb's copy keeps in-frame clones and lacks some. The sample has 200,000 to 300,000 clones, 88% seen once. Source material: PBMCs or T cells enriched from blood (not recorded which). These receptors were taken from a woman in her thirties or forties with acute COVID-19.

The rearrangement links TRBV20-1 to TRBJ2-1; a possible D gene is TRBD1 (5 bases). This CDR3 comprises 8 residues. The ends were cut back, 8 bases at V and 10 bases at J, with 6 bases in the middle. From germline, CDR1 is DFQATT and CDR2 SNEGSKA (reference sequence). CDR3 nucleotides: TGCAGTCCAGGGGAGCAGTTCTTC. Translation gives CSPGEQFF.

This clone was counted a few times. This chain links TRBV30 with TRBJ1-2, with TRBD1 matching 8 bases. J gave up 8 bases and V 1 base, and 6 bases lay outside the gene matches. The V gene's germline CDR1 is GTSNPN and CDR2 SVGIG (reference sequence). The CDR3 contains 13 residues. The DNA for the CDR3 is TGTGCCTGGAGTGCTCAGACAGGGGAGGGCTACACCTTC. It specifies CAWSAQTGEGYTF.

DNA of the CDR3: TGTGCCAGCAGTGCCGGACAGGGGAAAGGAAACACCATATATTTT. It codes for CASSAGQGKGNTIYF. The V and J genes are TRBV25-1 and TRBJ1-3; TRBD1 matches 9 bases. V dropped 4 bases and J dropped 4; count of bases not matched to a gene: 5. CDR1 is MGHDK and CDR2 is SYGVNS in the germline V gene. This CDR3 spans 15 amino acids.

The chain couples TRBV6-5 to TRBJ1-1; D is ambiguous. The germline V gene has CDR1 MNHEY and CDR2 SVGAGI. Trimming removed 7 bases from V and 8 bases from J, with 17 bases in between. The CDR3 spans 13 residues. Written as DNA, the CDR3 is TGTGCCAGCATCGAGTCTTCTCGCAGGGAAGCTTTCTTT. Amino acids: CASIESSRREAFF.

V usage is TRBV5-1 and J usage is TRBJ1-2; TRBD1 matches at 7 bases. V dropped 0 bases and J dropped 8; count of bases not matched to a gene: 4. Germline values: CDR1 SGHRS, CDR2 YFSETQ. This CDR3 is 13 amino acids long. The CDR3 bases are TGCGCCAGCAGCTTGGGACAGGGCCAGGGCTACACCTTC. It is translated as CASSLGQGQGYTF.

The chain recombines TRBV9 with TRBJ2-1; 11 bases fit TRBD2. The J segment lost 10 bases and the V segment lost 2 bases, leaving 11 bases of the junction unmatched. This CDR3 contains 16 residues. Germline V lookup: CDR1 SGDLS, CDR2 YYNGEE. CDR3 DNA sequence: TGTGCCAGCAGCGTGAGGGCGGCTAGCGGGGGGTCCGAGCAGTTCTTC. This sequence encodes CASSVRAASGGSEQFF.

The V call is TRBV12-3 or TRBV12-4, the J call TRBJ1-6; 7 bases match TRBD1. The CDR3 length is 13 residues. Trimming at V came to 0 bases and at J to 11 bases, leaving 1 base not matched to a gene. The CDR3 sequence is CASSLAGQPPLHF. The CDR3 DNA follows: TGTGCCAGCAGTTTAGCGGGACAGCCACCCCTCCACTTT.

The chain links TRBV11-2 to TRBJ2-3; 10 nucleotides align to TRBD2. The CDR3 has 15 amino acids. Losses at the gene ends were 2 bases for V and 3 bases for J; bases not matched to a gene: 2. Germline CDR1 reads SGHAT; CDR2 reads FQNNGV. This chain's CDR3 is CASSLPLAGTDTQYF. The CDR3 nucleotides read TGTGCCAGCAGCTTACCACTAGCGGGGACAGATACGCAGTATTTT.

V usage is TRBV4-3 and J usage is TRBJ2-5; 7 nucleotides agree with TRBD1. This CDR3 region has 14 residues. Germline CDR1 is LGHNA and CDR2 is YSLEER. V shed 2 bases and J 2 bases; nucleotides not matched to a gene: 2. CDR3 bases: TGCGCCAGCAGCCAACCGGGACAGCAAGAGACCCAGTACTTC. Its translation is CASSQPGQQETQYF.

The chain combines TRBV19 with TRBJ1-6; tentative D call: TRBD1 (6 bases). V lost 5 bases and J 7 bases, leaving 12 bases between the germline ends. This CDR3 contains 14 residues. Looked up from germline, CDR1 is LNHDA and CDR2 is SQIVND (reference sequence). Written as DNA, the CDR3 is TGTGCCAGTAGTGTCCGGGACACGAATTCACCCCTCCACTTT. Encoded protein: CASSVRDTNSPLHF. The full variable domain, completed using reference TRBV19 and TRBJ1-6, is DGGITQSPKYLFRKEGQNVTLSCEQNLNHDAMYWYRQDPGQGLRLIYYSQIVNDFQKGDIAEGYSVSREKKESFPLTVTSAQKNPTAFYLCASSVRDTNSPLHFGNGTRLTVT.

This chain links TRBV29-1 with TRBJ2-1; tentatively, D is TRBD1 (6 bases). Trimming stripped 0 bases from V and 3 bases from J, with 12 bases between. CDR3 size: 15 residues. Looked up from germline, CDR1 is SQVTM and CDR2 is ANQGSEA. The CDR3 DNA reads TGCAGCGTTGAAGATCGAGGACAGAACTACAATGAGCAGTTCTTC. Encoded protein: CSVEDRGQNYNEQFF.

The chain links TRBV18 to TRBJ1-1; TRBD1 is a possible D gene (5 bases). The CDR3 has 15 residues. The V end lost 3 bases, the J end lost 4 bases, and 15 bases lay between the germline ends. The germline CDR1 and CDR2 sequences are KGHSH and LQKENI. Here the CDR3 reads CASSPTQGSSTEAFF. DNA for the CDR3: TGTGCCAGCTCACCCACCCAGGGTTCGAGCACTGAAGCTTTCTTT.

The rearrangement links TRBV19 to TRBJ1-3, with D unclear. This CDR3 is built from 14 residues. V lost 6 bases and J lost 3, with 12 bases in between. CDR1 and CDR2 (germline): LNHDA, SQIVND (reference sequence). Written as DNA, the CDR3 is TGTGCCAGTAGCCCACTCCCTCGTGGAAACACCATATATTTT. Translating it yields CASSPLPRGNTIYF.

This clone has a single count. V is TRBV7-2 and J is TRBJ2-1; 9 positions match TRBD1. J was trimmed by 7 bases and V by 3 bases; bases with no gene match: 7. CDR1 and CDR2 from the germline V gene are SGHTA and FQGNSA. The CDR3 spans 15 residues. In nucleotides, the CDR3 is TGTGCCAGCAGCTTGGGACAGGGAGGACAGAATGAGCAGTTCTTC. Protein: CASSLGQGGQNEQFF. The variable domain in full, completed from reference TRBV7-2 and TRBJ2-1, reads GAGVSQSPSNKVTEKGKDVELRCDPISGHTALYWYRQSLGQGLEFLIYFQGNSAPDKSGLPSDRFSAERTGGSVSTLTIQRTQQEDSAVYLCASSLGQGGQNEQFFGPGTRLTVL.

The genes are TRBV5-1 and TRBJ2-2; D is unclear. The V gene lost 0 bases and the J gene lost 0 bases, with 9 bases spanning the gap. Germline V CDR1 and CDR2: SGHRS, YFSETQ. This CDR3 is built from 16 residues. The chain's CDR3 is CASSLVDTTNTGELFF. CDR3 bases: TGCGCCAGCAGCTTGGTCGACACCACGAACACCGGGGAGCTGTTTTTT.

CDR3 loop: CAWTRQFSNQPQHF. The CDR3 DNA follows: TGTGCCTGGACTAGACAGTTTAGCAATCAGCCCCAGCATTTT. This chain joins TRBV30 and TRBJ1-5; D is perhaps TRBD1 (5 bases). The length of the CDR3 is 14 residues. CDR1 is GTSNPN, CDR2 SVGIG, per germline (reference sequence). Trimming took off 4 bases at V and 0 bases at J, with 10 bases between the two ends.

This rearrangement joins TRBV19 to TRBJ1-2; 8 positions match TRBD1. Germline V gives CDR1 LNHDA, CDR2 SQIVND (reference sequence). The CDR3 runs 13 residues. With V trimmed by 5 bases and J by 4 bases, 3 bases remained unmatched. The CDR3 sequence: CASSWTGIYGYTF. For the CDR3, the DNA is TGTGCCAGTAGTTGGACAGGGATCTATGGCTACACCTTC.

CDR3 sequence (DNA): TGTGCCAGCAGCTTTAGGGGCAATGAGCAGTTCTTC. Translation: CASSFRGNEQFF. The J gene is TRBJ2-1, the V gene TRBV7-9; possibly TRBD1 for D (5 bases). The germline V and J ends were trimmed by 3 bases and 6 bases, with 6 bases remaining between them. The length of the CDR3 is 12 residues. Germline V gives CDR1 SEHNR, CDR2 FQNEAQ (reference sequence).

V usage is TRBV6-5 and J usage is TRBJ2-2, with D possibly matching TRBD2 (5 bases). V was shortened by 2 bases and J by 0 bases, with 10 bases between the two germline ends. The length of the CDR3 is 16 residues. Germline lookup yields CDR1 MNHEY and CDR2 SVGAGI. The CDR3 here is CASSYSVGANTGELFF. CDR3 coding DNA: TGTGCCAGCAGTTACAGCGTCGGGGCGAACACCGGGGAGCTGTTTTTT.

The V gene is TRBV3-1 (or the pseudogene TRBV3-2), the J gene TRBJ2-2; tentative D call: TRBD1 (5 bases). The length of the CDR3 is 15 residues. Trimming cost V 7 bases and J 5 bases, with 17 bases left between them. In germline, CDR1 is LGHDT, CDR2 YNNKEL (reference sequence). CDR3 sequence: CASILGRGLTGELFF. The CDR3 region has the DNA TGTGCCAGCATACTCGGTAGGGGTTTAACCGGGGAGCTGTTTTTT.